Below are 4 T cell receptor beta chains sequenced from a single sample in a study of CD8 T cells in Susac syndrome. The authors reverse transcribed roughly 0.5 to 1 ug RNA with random hexamers. TCRdb redid the calling of the immunoSEQ multiplex PCR reads with MiXCR, one entry per CDR3 protein. The table includes 90,000 to 150,000 distinct CDR3 sequences, around 95% detected once. Material: CD4+ T cells from PBMCs. These receptors came from a human donor in good health.

This clonotype has just a few counts. V gene TRBV7-9 combines with J gene TRBJ1-2; the D is unclear. This CDR3 contains 13 residues. With 1 base removed from V and 2 bases from J, the gap between germline ends came to 5 bases. Germline loops: CDR1 SEHNR, CDR2 FQNEAQ (reference sequence). The DNA of the CDR3 is TGTGCCAGCAGCTTAGGCACCAACTATGGCTACACCTTC. Protein product: CASSLGTNYGYTF.

The chain uses TRBV3-1 and TRBJ2-3, with 9 bases matching TRBD2. The ends lost 5 bases at V and 1 base at J; junction bases unmatched: 7. The CDR3 length is 16 residues. Germline-derived CDR1 and CDR2 are LGHDT and YNNKEL (reference sequence). CDR3 sequence (DNA): TGTGCCAGCAGCGAGAGTAGCGGGAGCCGCACAGATACGCAGTATTTT. Residues: CASSESSGSRTDTQYF.

The genes are TRBV24-1 and TRBJ2-1, with 10 positions matching TRBD2. V gave up 3 bases and J gave up 6 bases; unmatched junction bases: 4. This CDR3 is built from 15 residues. Germline assignment: CDR1 KGHDR and CDR2 SFDVKD. The CDR3 loop is CATSDPSSGGNEQFF. For the CDR3, the DNA is TGTGCCACCAGTGATCCCTCTAGCGGGGGCAATGAGCAGTTCTTC.

In DNA form, the CDR3 reads TGTGCCAGCAGCCGTCGTACTAGCGGGAGAACAGGAGAGCAGTTCTTC. Its translation: CASSRRTSGRTGEQFF. V is TRBV7-9 and J is TRBJ2-1, with 11 bases that match TRBD2. This CDR3 contains 16 residues. Germline V lookup: CDR1 SEHNR, CDR2 FQNEAQ (reference sequence). V gave up 5 bases and J gave up 10 bases; unmatched junction bases: 13.